The source of this T cell receptor beta chain is a study of control samples from healthy donors and cancer patients. Measured with immunoSEQ multiplex PCR; TCRdb has only the in-frame clones, and not every one. Among 82,000 or so clones listed, about 93% were seen once. J was trimmed by 3 bases and V by 3 bases; bases with no gene match: 10. CDR1 is SGHRS and CDR2 is YFSETQ in the germline V gene. There are 17 residues in the CDR3. The J gene is TRBJ2-2, the V gene TRBV5-1; 8 bases line up with TRBD1. Sequencing was performed on blood. The TCR originated in a woman aged 18-30 years in good health. The CDR3 loop reads CASSSTGVEIDTGELFF. The CDR3 region has the DNA TGCGCCAGCAGCTCGACAGGGGTCGAGATCGACACCGGGGAGCTGTTTTTT.